The clone carrying this T cell receptor beta chain has only a few counts. What it binds is unknown. Authors of the study amplified TCR beta CDR3 regions from RNA transcripts. When the TCR CDR3 underwent first-round RT-PCR, the HTBI primer set was used. TCRdb recomputed calls from the multiplex PCR reads with MiXCR, one row per CDR3 protein. The repertoire holds around 660,000 distinct CDR3 sequences, roughly 45% seen once, with less than 9.5% in the top ten. This specimen belongs to a study of T cells in Graves' hyperthyroidism and ophthalmopathy. The V segment lost 5 bases and the J segment 0 bases; nucleotides outside the gene matches: 4. The CDR3 sequence is 15 residues long. Germline-derived CDR1 and CDR2 are SGHTA and FQGNSA. Uncontrolled infections, other autoimmune diseases, pregnancy or lactation led to exclusion of patients. Findings of the study overall: Researchers report that a 13 V-J model separated ophthalmopathy from stable hyperthyroidism. Most thyroid clonotypes with frequency above 0.001 were detected in blood.

The sample comprised peripheral blood or thyroid tissue (not recorded which). J is TRBJ1-3 and V is TRBV7-2; TRBD1 aligns across 7 bases. The clonotype originates from an adult man with Graves' disease, either hyperthyroidism or ophthalmopathy (not recorded which). The CDR3 DNA reads TGTGCCAGCAGCGCCGGGACAGCCTCTGGAAACACCATATATTTT. Protein: CASSAGTASGNTIYF.